This T cell receptor beta chain was obtained from a study of blood T cells in healthy people across ages. Then a second PCR, running about 6 to 11 cycles, was carried out with a sample-barcoded 5' primer and a J-beta primer mix. TCRdb reprocessed the 5' RACE reads with MiXCR, giving one entry per CDR3 protein. The repertoire has fewer than 750,000 distinct CDR3 sequences, roughly half of them found once; the top ten carry roughly 14%. This clonotype was seen once. This CDR3 is built from 14 residues. Trimming cost V 2 bases and J 5 bases, with 7 bases left between them. CDR1 is MDHEN and CDR2 is SYDVKM in the germline V gene.

This chain joins TRBV28 and TRBJ1-6, with a weak D call TRBD1 (5 bases). Input material: blood. This TCR was recovered from a woman older than 75 in good health. The DNA for the CDR3 is TGTGCCAGCAGTTTAGGGACCCATAATTCACCCCTCCACTTT. This sequence encodes CASSLGTHNSPLHF.